The clone carrying this T cell receptor beta chain has just one count. What it binds is unknown. Included were adult ileal or ileocolonic Crohn's patients indicated for ileocolonic resection. Per sample, about 480 nanograms of biopsy DNA were TCRB immunosequenced. The data were produced by immunoSEQ multiplex PCR, yet TCRdb's version contains in-frame clones alone and is incomplete. The table includes 5,500 to 8,500 clones, 70% detected once. The sample comes from a study of T cell repertoires in ileal Crohn's disease. Study as a whole: All patients had surgery for stricturing (about 61%) or penetrating (around 39%) disease. General study findings and limits: Sorted CD8 T cells held more high-frequency clones than CD4.

From germline, CDR1 is MRHNA and CDR2 SNTAGT. The CDR3 has 14 amino acids. Between the trimmed V and J ends, which lost 3 bases and 0 bases, there was a span of 6 bases. This sequence joins TRBV6-4 and TRBJ1-5; no reliable D call. The TCR was taken from an adult with Crohn's disease. The sequencing sample was made of ileal tissue. CDR3 sequence: CASSERFSNQPQHF. In DNA form, the CDR3 reads TGTGCCAGCAGTGAGCGATTTAGCAATCAGCCCCAGCATTTT.